The entry below gives a single T cell receptor (beta chain) sequence along with its context. There are a few counts of this clone. Its antigen is not yet known. No base quality values were provided; no much bigger clone lies one nucleotide off. The record originates from a study of T cell responses to AZD1222 COVID-19 vaccine (dated by TCRdb to the early 2020s). Some background on the complete study: TCR sequencing was performed for roughly 250 trial participants, of whom about 200 were given two doses of AZD1222 and around 25 were given two doses of MenACWY control vaccine. Trial participants were enrolled into age subgroups of 18-55, 56-69 and 70-plus years, which contained approximately 150, 30 and 60 TCR-sequenced participants, respectively.

The CDR3, from cysteine to phenylalanine, totals 16 residues. Just the 48-base CDR3 DNA is kept, in frame starting at base 1. Looking up the germline V gene yields CDR1 ENHRY and CDR2 SYGVKD. Relative to germline, V is missing 3 bases and J is missing 2 bases, with 6 bases of the junction outside any gene match. What the work shows at the level of the full study, not this receptor alone: The 56-69-year group was small, and its depth increase did not reach significance, likely because of low power. Conclusions about previously exposed vaccinees are limited, since just a handful of AZD1222 recipients were seropositive for SARS-CoV-2 at baseline. Reportedly, almost half of the unique spike-specific TCRs recognized epitopes lying outside the regions that are mutated in the B.1.351 and B.1.1.7 variants. After two AZD1222 doses, both the breadth and the depth of spike-specific TCRs were significantly higher than at day 0 and than in MenACWY recipients. Because no day 14 peak-response samples were available, repertoires were characterized only after the peak T cell response. Participants were mostly white British, with more females than males. The authors suggested clonal diversity may have been underestimated. Vaccine-associated CD4 TCRs spanned the whole spike protein, with dominant responses in regions 160-218 and 743-854.

The meaning of the sample's time point label: about 28 days (+/-7) after the second vaccine dose. AZD1222 recipients with second doses at about 4 weeks or about 12 weeks were pooled, because spike-specific TCR depth and breadth did not differ between schedules. Vaccinee samples came from UK trials COV001 and COV002, including a single-blind randomized controlled phase 2/3 trial of AZD1222 (ChAdOx1 nCoV-19) in healthy adults. For TCRbeta chain sequencing, PBMC samples were collected from trial participants at day 0 and at day 28 after the second dose. The CDR3 regions of human TCRbeta chains were subjected to immunosequencing. As for how the authors treated the data: Repertoire TCRs were matched against a reference library of SARS-CoV-2-specific TCRs generated with the MIRA antigen-specificity platform. Breadth was defined as the fraction of unique TCRs that were SARS-CoV-2-associated. Depth was defined as the fraction of total T cells that were SARS-CoV-2-associated. Each spike-specific TCR was assigned to its reactive spike region and to a CD4 or CD8 class using the MIRA data. Log10-transformed breadth and depth values were compared by one-way ANOVA with Sidak's multiple comparisons tests. TCRdb limited this immuneACCESS table to in-frame rearrangements with V and J called. A share of clones is missing; checked studies link under half to unresolved V genes, and the rest is unexplained. The DNA was the basis for D and trimming; V, J and clone size are from that table. This sample has over 85,000 clones in its table, and roughly nine tenths of those were observed once. Of the sample, about 5.7% falls within the top ten clones.

This specimen was peripheral blood, taken 28 days after the second AZD1222 dose. The chain uses TRBV10-3 and TRBJ2-3; 9 nucleotides in the junction match TRBD1. This clonotype originated in an adult who received the AZD1222 COVID-19 vaccine. The DNA sequence is given as TGTGCCATCAGTGATACCGGGACAGGGAACACAGATACGCAGTATTTT. This codes for CAISDTGTGNTDTQYF.